The 29 T cell receptor beta chains in this list originate from one sample, sequenced in a study of T cell repertoires in cytomegalovirus infection (dated by TCRdb to 2018 to 2020). These receptors have no known antigen. TCRdb names Illumina HiSeq 1500 as the instrument used. TCRdb reran the public reads through fastp at Q25 and MiXCR, keeping productive beta chains. Records with the same CDR3 protein are collapsed into one entry carrying the most frequent genes and DNA. For this sample the table gives about 570,000 distinct CDR3 sequences, of which 40% were detected only once. Around 48% of the sample goes to the ten largest clones. Sample treatment or condition, as interpreted from the label and publication: in vitro stimulation with specific CMV peptide epitopes to enrich CMV-specific T cells. The sample consisted of cultured PBMCs, taken from culture after CMV antigen stimulation. The receptors were gathered from a human donor in good health (CMV status not recorded). Some clones in this sample may be carry-over from other donors' samples.

This clonotype turned up a few times. This chain uses TRBV7-8 with TRBJ1-6, with D tentatively TRBD1 (5 bases). The length of the CDR3 is 14 residues. V dropped 8 bases and J dropped 9 bases, with 17 bases sitting between them. The germline V gene has CDR1 SGHVS and CDR2 FQNEAQ. The DNA for the CDR3 is TGTGCCAGCGGCCCTATGGGGACTAGTTCACCCCTCCACTTT. It translates to CASGPMGTSSPLHF.

This clonotype occurred a few times. V usage is TRBV7-9 and J usage is TRBJ2-7; 7 nucleotides match TRBD2. The germline CDR1 and CDR2 sequences are SEHNR and FQNEAQ (reference sequence). The CDR3 is 14 residues long. The V segment lost 5 bases and the J segment 4 bases; nucleotides outside the gene matches: 8. The chain's CDR3 is CASSHGGRGYEQYF. The CDR3 coding sequence is TGTGCCAGCAGCCATGGTGGGAGGGGATACGAGCAGTACTTC. The variable domain in full, with the rest retrieved from reference TRBV7-9 and TRBJ2-7, is DTGVSQNPRHKITKRGQNVTFRCDPISEHNRLYWYRQTLGQGPEFLTYFQNEAQLEKSRLLSDRFSAERPKGSFSTLEIQRTEQGDSAMYLCASSHGGRGYEQYFGPGTRLTVT.

The chain links TRBV7-4 to TRBJ2-5; 7 nucleotides match TRBD1. The CDR3 spans 15 residues. Germline values: CDR1 SGHVT, CDR2 SQSDAQ. V dropped 2 bases and J dropped 5; count of bases not matched to a gene: 8. The chain's CDR3 is CASSLSGQWTETQYF. The CDR3 region has the DNA TGTGCCAGCAGCTTATCGGGACAGTGGACGGAGACCCAGTACTTC.

The chain is built from TRBV12-3 or TRBV12-4 and TRBJ1-1; D not certain. V was shortened by 3 bases and J by 2 bases, with 7 bases between the two germline ends. The CDR3 is 13 residues long. CDR3 DNA: TGTGCCAGCAGTTTTTGGATTAACACTGAAGCTTTCTTT. Encoded protein: CASSFWINTEAFF.

The chain combines TRBV14 with TRBJ1-2; a possible D gene is TRBD1 (5 bases). Germline V gene sequence: CDR1 SGHDN, CDR2 FVKESK. This CDR3 is 14 amino acids long. Between the trimmed V and J ends, which lost 0 bases and 4 bases, there was a span of 9 bases. The CDR3 loop reads CASSQDPGGYGYTF. In DNA form, the CDR3 reads TGTGCCAGCAGCCAAGATCCCGGGGGCTATGGCTACACCTTC.

This clonotype has just a few counts. The genes are TRBV19 and TRBJ2-6; unclear D gene. The CDR3 sequence is 16 residues long. CDR1 is LNHDA and CDR2 is SQIVND in the germline V gene (reference sequence). Trimming pared 1 base from V and 0 bases from J, leaving 7 bases between. The CDR3 region is CASSIGRPSGANVLTF. CDR3 bases: TGTGCCAGTAGTATAGGAAGGCCCTCTGGGGCCAACGTCCTGACTTTC.

The rearrangement links TRBV7-2 to TRBJ2-1; unclear D gene. V lost 6 bases and J lost 5, with 14 bases in between. Per germline, CDR1 SGHTA and CDR2 FQGNSA. There are 14 residues in the CDR3. As DNA, the CDR3 is TGTGCCAGCAGGCCTCCAACCCAGAACAATGAGCAGTTCTTC. This encodes CASRPPTQNNEQFF. Using reference TRBV7-2 and TRBJ2-1 for the parts outside the CDR3, the full variable domain is GAGVSQSPSNKVTEKGKDVELRCDPISGHTALYWYRQSLGQGLEFLIYFQGNSAPDKSGLPSDRFSAERTGGSVSTLTIQRTQQEDSAVYLCASRPPTQNNEQFFGPGTRLTVL.

This clonotype showed up just a few times. This chain links TRBV7-9 with TRBJ1-5; 8 bases agree with TRBD1. The CDR3 spans 15 residues. After removal of 4 bases from V and 2 bases from J, the junction contained 4 bases not matched to a gene. Germline assignment: CDR1 SEHNR and CDR2 FQNEAQ (reference sequence). This CDR3 reads CASSSGGGGNQPQHF. In nucleotides, the CDR3 is TGTGCCAGCAGCTCAGGGGGCGGCGGCAATCAGCCCCAGCATTTT.

The chain recombines TRBV7-8 with TRBJ1-2, with D possibly TRBD1 on 6 matching bases. Trimming cost V 2 bases and J 6 bases, with 13 bases left between them. Germline CDR1 SGHVS, CDR2 FQNEAQ. This CDR3 is built from 14 residues. CDR3 protein: CASSLLRAGDGYTF. The CDR3 DNA is TGTGCCAGCAGCTTATTGCGGGCAGGGGATGGCTACACCTTC.

The chain joins TRBV10-3 to TRBJ1-1; D ambiguous. The CDR3 is made up of 16 amino acids. Germline V gene sequence: CDR1 ENHRY, CDR2 SYGVKD. V was shortened by 8 bases and J by 0 bases, with 19 bases between the two germline ends. CDR3 sequence (DNA): TGTGCCATCTCCCCTGTTGCAGGCAACATGAACACTGAAGCTTTCTTT. Encoded protein: CAISPVAGNMNTEAFF.

This clonotype was detected only a few times. CDR3 protein: CASRTRLGASGTDTQYF. The CDR3 DNA sequence: TGTGCCAGCAGGACCAGACTCGGAGCCTCGGGCACAGATACGCAGTATTTT. The chain recombines TRBV7-8 with TRBJ2-3; D is ambiguous. Trimming removed 6 bases from V and 1 base from J, with 20 bases in between. The CDR3 is 17 residues long. CDR1 and CDR2 (germline): SGHVS, FQNEAQ.

This chain connects TRBV7-2 to TRBJ1-6; tentatively, D is TRBD1 (5 bases). The ends were cut back, 5 bases at V and 14 bases at J, with 16 bases in the middle. The germline V gene has CDR1 SGHTA and CDR2 FQGNSA. CDR3 length: 13 amino acids. CDR3 loop: CASSVNRRETLHF. The CDR3 DNA is TGTGCCAGCAGCGTCAACAGGAGGGAGACCCTCCACTTT. Drawing the rest from reference TRBV7-2 and TRBJ1-6, the complete variable domain is GAGVSQSPSNKVTEKGKDVELRCDPISGHTALYWYRQSLGQGLEFLIYFQGNSAPDKSGLPSDRFSAERTGGSVSTLTIQRTQQEDSAVYLCASSVNRRETLHFGNGTRLTVT.

The genes are TRBV7-2 and TRBJ1-5; 10 nucleotides agree with TRBD1. The CDR3 is 15 residues long. Looked up from germline, CDR1 is SGHTA and CDR2 is FQGNSA. Germline trimming cut 1 base from V and 7 bases from J; bases unmatched to any gene: 4. CDR3 in DNA: TGTGCCAGCAGCTTAGGACAGGGGGCGATGCAGCCCCAGCATTTT. Protein: CASSLGQGAMQPQHF.

The sample holds a few counts of this clonotype. The chain links TRBV3-1 to TRBJ1-1, with D maybe TRBD1 (5 bases). This CDR3 is built from 16 residues. The germline CDR1 and CDR2 sequences are LGHDT and YNNKEL (reference sequence). Trimming cost V 5 bases and J 6 bases, with 22 bases left between them. The DNA of the CDR3 is TGTGCCAGCAGCTCCCCGAAACGGGGCCGTAGAGCTGAAGCTTTCTTT. Amino acids: CASSSPKRGRRAEAFF.

The genes are TRBV12-3 or TRBV12-4 and TRBJ1-2; D unclear. The CDR3 loop spans 13 amino acids. V was clipped by 6 bases and J by 2 bases, with 10 bases between them. The CDR3 DNA follows: TGTGCCAGCAGAAGTCCCAGCAACTATGGCTACACCTTC. Its translation is CASRSPSNYGYTF.

This clonotype was seen only a few times. The chain recombines TRBV19 with TRBJ1-5; D gene unclear. CDR1 is LNHDA, CDR2 SQIVND, per germline (reference sequence). This CDR3 has 15 amino acids. Trimming cost V 7 bases and J 3 bases, with 16 bases left between them. CDR3 residues: CASTRVPGPNQPQHF. The CDR3 DNA reads as TGTGCCAGTACTAGGGTTCCGGGCCCCAATCAGCCCCAGCATTTT.

The V call is TRBV6-1, the J call TRBJ2-7; D may be TRBD1 or TRBD2 (5 bases each). CDR3 length: 15 amino acids. Germline V gene sequence: CDR1 MNHNS, CDR2 SASEGT. The V gene lost 5 bases and the J gene lost 0 bases, with 14 bases spanning the gap. The CDR3 loop reads CASSRDRGASYEQYF. CDR3 coding DNA: TGTGCCAGCAGTAGGGACCGGGGCGCCTCCTACGAGCAGTACTTC.

This clonotype came up a few times. The chain links TRBV7-6 to TRBJ2-4; D ambiguous. The CDR3 extends over 16 amino acids. The germline gives CDR1 SGHVS, CDR2 FNYEAQ. Trimming cost V 6 bases and J 0 bases, with 15 bases left between them. The CDR3 DNA reads TGTGCCAGCAGACTTGGACGGCCACTAGCCAAAAACATTCAGTACTTC. Amino acid sequence: CASRLGRPLAKNIQYF.

The chain has TRBV28 and TRBJ2-5; D call uncertain. V was trimmed by 3 bases and J by 9 bases, leaving 29 bases between them. Germline values: CDR1 MDHEN, CDR2 SYDVKM. The CDR3 extends over 18 amino acids. This CDR3 is CASSFGFTQRLIKRPQYF. The CDR3 region has the DNA TGTGCCAGCAGTTTCGGATTTACACAGAGACTTATTAAGAGACCCCAGTACTTC.

This clonotype was recorded only once. The gene calls are TRBV28 and TRBJ2-7, with 8 bases identical to TRBD2. J gave up 3 bases and V 6 bases, and 10 bases lay outside the gene matches. The CDR3 length is 15 residues. Germline V lookup: CDR1 MDHEN, CDR2 SYDVKM. The CDR3 DNA is TGTGCCAGCAGCTTAAGAGCGGGAGATATCTACGAGCAGTACTTC. It codes for CASSLRAGDIYEQYF.

The CDR3 here is CASSYGQGFIDGYTF. The CDR3 nucleotides read TGTGCCAGCAGTTACGGACAGGGTTTTATTGATGGCTACACCTTC. The V gene is TRBV12-3 or TRBV12-4, the J gene TRBJ1-2, with 8 bases matching TRBD1. Unmatched junction bases numbered 10, after V lost 4 bases and J lost 6 bases. The CDR3 totals 15 residues.

In this sample, this clonotype turned up a few times. The V call is TRBV6-2 or TRBV6-3, the J call TRBJ2-1; tentatively, D is TRBD1 or TRBD2 (6 bases each). The CDR3 covers 15 residues. V was pared by 6 bases and J by 8 bases, with 20 bases between. CDR1 MNHEY and CDR2 SVGEGT come from the germline V gene. CDR3 DNA sequence: TGTGCCAGCAGAAACCGGGGGCCGCCGATGGATGAGCAGTTCTTC. Protein product: CASRNRGPPMDEQFF.

V usage is TRBV7-9 and J usage is TRBJ1-2, with unresolved D. The CDR3 is made up of 14 amino acids. Trimming cost V 5 bases and J 6 bases, with 16 bases left between them. In germline, CDR1 is SEHNR, CDR2 FQNEAQ (reference sequence). The DNA of the CDR3 is TGTGCCAGCAGCCCGACGGTCAGCCGAGATGGCTACACCTTC. It specifies CASSPTVSRDGYTF.

The chain carries TRBV11-1 and TRBJ2-2; TRBD2 is a possible D gene (5 bases). From germline, CDR1 is SGHAT and CDR2 FQDESV (reference sequence). Trimming stripped 4 bases from V and 1 base from J, with 16 bases between. CDR3 length equals 17 residues. The CDR3 region is CASSSPWGEKNTGELFF. CDR3 coding DNA: TGTGCCAGCAGCTCGCCGTGGGGAGAGAAGAACACCGGGGAGCTGTTTTTT.

This sequence joins TRBV5-1 and TRBJ2-7, with 8 bases aligning to TRBD1. The CDR3 is 14 amino acids. The V segment lost 3 bases and the J segment 3 bases; nucleotides outside the gene matches: 5. CDR1 and CDR2 from the germline V gene are SGHRS and YFSETQ. The DNA of the CDR3 is TGCGCCAGCAGCTATACAGGGGGAATCTACGAGCAGTACTTC. Protein product: CASSYTGGIYEQYF. Using reference TRBV5-1 and TRBJ2-7 for the parts outside the CDR3, the full variable domain is KAGVTQTPRYLIKTRGQQVTLSCSPISGHRSVSWYQQTPGQGLQFLFEYFSETQRNKGNFPGRFSGRQFSNSRSEMNVSTLELGDSALYLCASSYTGGIYEQYFGPGTRLTVT.

This chain joins TRBV4-3 and TRBJ2-7, with a possible D match to TRBD1 (5 bases). Germline V gives CDR1 LGHNA, CDR2 YSLEER. This CDR3 has 13 amino acids. Trimming stripped 0 bases from V and 6 bases from J, with 9 bases between. The CDR3 is CASSQEGRAEQYF. The CDR3 DNA sequence: TGCGCCAGCAGCCAAGAGGGCAGGGCCGAGCAGTACTTC.

This chain uses TRBV2 with TRBJ1-1; D not resolved. The germline V and J ends were trimmed by 4 bases and 1 base, with 7 bases remaining between them. CDR3 length: 13 residues. CDR1 is SNHLY and CDR2 is FYNNEI in the germline V gene. The CDR3 nucleotides are TGTGCCAGCAGTGGTTCGGGGAACACTGAAGCTTTCTTT. It yields the protein CASSGSGNTEAFF.

This clonotype turned up a few times. This sequence joins TRBV5-4 and TRBJ1-2; D ambiguous. Germline CDR1 reads SGHNT; CDR2 reads YYREEE (reference sequence). The CDR3 runs to 14 residues. Trimming took off 5 bases at V and 2 bases at J, with 13 bases between the two ends. CDR3 loop: CASSPGWQNYGYTF. DNA of the CDR3: TGTGCCAGCAGTCCTGGATGGCAGAACTATGGCTACACCTTC.

This clonotype was picked up a small number of times. In DNA, the CDR3 is TGTGCCAGTAGGAGTGACCGCGACAGGCAGCCCCAGCATTTT. Amino acids: CASRSDRDRQPQHF. The rearrangement uses TRBV19 and TRBJ1-5, with a possible D match to TRBD1 (6 bases). V was cut by 6 bases and J by 7 bases, with 16 bases left in between. CDR1 is LNHDA, CDR2 SQIVND, per germline (reference sequence). CDR3 length: 14 amino acids.